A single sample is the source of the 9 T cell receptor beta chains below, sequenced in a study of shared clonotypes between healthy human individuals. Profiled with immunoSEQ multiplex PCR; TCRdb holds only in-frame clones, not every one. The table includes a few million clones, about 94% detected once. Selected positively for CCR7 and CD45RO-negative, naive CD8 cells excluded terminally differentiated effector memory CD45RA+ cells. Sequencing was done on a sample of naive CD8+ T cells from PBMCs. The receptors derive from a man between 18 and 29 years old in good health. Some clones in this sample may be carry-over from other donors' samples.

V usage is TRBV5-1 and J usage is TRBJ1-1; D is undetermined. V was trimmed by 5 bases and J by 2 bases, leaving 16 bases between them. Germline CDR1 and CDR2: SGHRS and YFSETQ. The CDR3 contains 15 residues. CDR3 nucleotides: TGCGCCAGCAGTTCGATTCCGGGAGCTAACACTGAAGCTTTCTTT. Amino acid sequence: CASSSIPGANTEAFF.

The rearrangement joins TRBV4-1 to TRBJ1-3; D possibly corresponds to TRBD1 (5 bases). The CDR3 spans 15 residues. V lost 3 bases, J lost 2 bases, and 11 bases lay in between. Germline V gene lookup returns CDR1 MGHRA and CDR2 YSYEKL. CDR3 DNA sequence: TGCGCCAGCAGCCACCCGACGGGGGCTGGAAACACCATATATTTT. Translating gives CASSHPTGAGNTIYF.

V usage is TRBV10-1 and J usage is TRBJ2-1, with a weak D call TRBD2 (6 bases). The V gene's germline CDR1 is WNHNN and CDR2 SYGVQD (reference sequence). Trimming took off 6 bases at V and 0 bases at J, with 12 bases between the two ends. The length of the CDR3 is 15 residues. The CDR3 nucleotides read TGCGCCAGCAGCGATAGGGGAGGCTCCTACAATGAGCAGTTCTTC. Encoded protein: CASSDRGGSYNEQFF.

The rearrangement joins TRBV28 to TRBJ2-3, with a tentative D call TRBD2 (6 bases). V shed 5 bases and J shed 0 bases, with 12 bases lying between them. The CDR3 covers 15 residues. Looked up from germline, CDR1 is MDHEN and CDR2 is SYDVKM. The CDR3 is CASSLSGISTDTQYF. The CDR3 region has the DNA TGTGCCAGCAGTCTTAGCGGTATTAGCACAGATACGCAGTATTTT.

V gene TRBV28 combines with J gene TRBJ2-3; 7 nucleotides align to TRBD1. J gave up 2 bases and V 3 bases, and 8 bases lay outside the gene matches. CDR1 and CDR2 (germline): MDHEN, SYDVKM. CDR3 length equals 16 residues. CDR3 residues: CASSFRDSEFTDTQYF. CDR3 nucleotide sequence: TGTGCCAGCAGTTTTCGGGACAGTGAATTCACAGATACGCAGTATTTT.

CDR3 sequence reads: CASSSEGGRAGHEQFF. CDR3 coding DNA: TGTGCCAGCAGCTCCGAAGGGGGGAGGGCCGGGCATGAGCAGTTCTTC. The genes are TRBV9 and TRBJ2-1; D might be TRBD2 (7 bases). Between the trimmed V and J ends, which lost 4 bases and 8 bases, there was a span of 22 bases. Germline V CDR1 and CDR2: SGDLS, YYNGEE. The CDR3 totals 16 residues.

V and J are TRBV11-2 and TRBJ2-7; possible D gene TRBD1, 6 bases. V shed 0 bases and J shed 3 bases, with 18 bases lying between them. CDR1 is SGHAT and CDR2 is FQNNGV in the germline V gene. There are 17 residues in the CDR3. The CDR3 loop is CASSLDPPGELFYEQYF. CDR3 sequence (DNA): TGTGCCAGCAGCTTAGACCCGCCAGGGGAACTCTTCTACGAGCAGTACTTC.

In DNA, the CDR3 is TGTGCCAGCAGCGACAGGGACCCCACTGAAGCTTTCTTT. It translates to CASSDRDPTEAFF. The rearrangement links TRBV27 to TRBJ1-1; TRBD1 agrees at 7 bases. The trim removed 6 bases at V and 4 bases at J, leaving 5 bases unmatched. Germline-derived CDR1 and CDR2 are MNHEY and SMNVEV (reference sequence). This CDR3 has 13 amino acids.

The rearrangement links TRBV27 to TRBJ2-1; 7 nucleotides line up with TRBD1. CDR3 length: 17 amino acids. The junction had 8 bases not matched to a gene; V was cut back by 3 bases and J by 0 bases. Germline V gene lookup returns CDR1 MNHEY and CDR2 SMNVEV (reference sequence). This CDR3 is CASSFQGQPSSYNEQFF. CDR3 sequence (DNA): TGTGCCAGCAGTTTCCAGGGACAGCCCAGCTCCTACAATGAGCAGTTCTTC.